Described below is a single T cell receptor beta chain sequence and its context. Its target is unknown. These data belong to a study of T-cell reconstitution after alpha-beta-depleted transplantation in children. General observations from the study: Reportedly, only several hundred clones from non-depleted graft cells drove alpha-beta T-cell counts at about two months.

Preparation of the TCRbeta library was carried out with unique molecular identifiers. TCRdb analysed the PCR reads with MiXCR anew, one entry per CDR3 protein. The repertoire holds 500,000 to 650,000 distinct CDR3 sequences, with approximately 10% as singletons. The clonotype originates from a female patient between 2 and 15 years old who had a stem cell transplant for aplastic anemia, so the T cells may come from the graft donor. The source material was PBMCs, mostly from graft donor cells, sampled 180 days after TCRalphabeta/CD19-depleted stem cell transplant.

The CDR3 loop is CASIQDFPGSYNEQFF. Here the CDR3 DNA reads TGTGCCAGCATCCAGGACTTTCCGGGCTCCTACAATGAGCAGTTCTTC. The V call is TRBV28, the J call TRBJ2-1; D may be TRBD2 (5 bases). Germline V lookup: CDR1 MDHEN, CDR2 SYDVKM. V was trimmed by 7 bases and J by 0 bases, leaving 16 bases between them. The CDR3 is made up of 16 amino acids. The variable domain in full, completed from reference TRBV28 and TRBJ2-1, reads DVKVTQSSRYLVKRTGEKVFLECVQDMDHENMFWYRQDPGLGLRLIYFSYDVKMKEKGDIPEGYSVSREKKERFSLILESASTNQTSMYLCASIQDFPGSYNEQFFGPGTRLTVL.